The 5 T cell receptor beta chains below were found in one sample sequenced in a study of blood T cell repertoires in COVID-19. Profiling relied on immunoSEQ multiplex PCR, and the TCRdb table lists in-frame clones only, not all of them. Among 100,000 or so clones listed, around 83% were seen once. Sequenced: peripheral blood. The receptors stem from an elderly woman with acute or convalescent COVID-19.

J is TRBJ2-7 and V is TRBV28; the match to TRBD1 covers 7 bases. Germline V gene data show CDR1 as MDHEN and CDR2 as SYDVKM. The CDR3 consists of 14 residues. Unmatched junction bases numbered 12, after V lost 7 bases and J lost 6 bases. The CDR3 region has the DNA TGTGCCAGCACCTCCGGCGACAGGGTGCCCGAGCAGTACTTC. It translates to CASTSGDRVPEQYF.

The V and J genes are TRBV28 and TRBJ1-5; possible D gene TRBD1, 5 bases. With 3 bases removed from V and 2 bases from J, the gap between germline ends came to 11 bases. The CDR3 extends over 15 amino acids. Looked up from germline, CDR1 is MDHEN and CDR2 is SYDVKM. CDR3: CASSFTLGGNQPQHF. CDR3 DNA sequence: TGTGCCAGCAGTTTCACGTTAGGGGGCAATCAGCCCCAGCATTTT.

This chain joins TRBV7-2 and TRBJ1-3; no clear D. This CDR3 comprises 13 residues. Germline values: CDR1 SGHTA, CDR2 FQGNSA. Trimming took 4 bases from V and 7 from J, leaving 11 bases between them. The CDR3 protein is CASSSFLRNTIYF. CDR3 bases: TGTGCCAGCAGCTCTTTTTTACGGAACACCATATATTTT.

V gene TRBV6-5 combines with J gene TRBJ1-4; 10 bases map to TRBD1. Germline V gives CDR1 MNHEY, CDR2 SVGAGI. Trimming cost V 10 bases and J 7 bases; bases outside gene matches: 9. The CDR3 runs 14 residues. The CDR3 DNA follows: TGTGCCACGACCCTGGGACAGGGGACTGAAAAACTGTTTTTT. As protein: CATTLGQGTEKLFF.

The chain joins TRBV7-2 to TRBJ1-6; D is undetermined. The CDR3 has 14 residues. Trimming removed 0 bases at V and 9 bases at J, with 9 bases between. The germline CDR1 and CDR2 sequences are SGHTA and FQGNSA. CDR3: CASSLATGTSPLHF. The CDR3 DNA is TGTGCCAGCAGCTTAGCAACGGGAACTTCACCCCTCCACTTT.